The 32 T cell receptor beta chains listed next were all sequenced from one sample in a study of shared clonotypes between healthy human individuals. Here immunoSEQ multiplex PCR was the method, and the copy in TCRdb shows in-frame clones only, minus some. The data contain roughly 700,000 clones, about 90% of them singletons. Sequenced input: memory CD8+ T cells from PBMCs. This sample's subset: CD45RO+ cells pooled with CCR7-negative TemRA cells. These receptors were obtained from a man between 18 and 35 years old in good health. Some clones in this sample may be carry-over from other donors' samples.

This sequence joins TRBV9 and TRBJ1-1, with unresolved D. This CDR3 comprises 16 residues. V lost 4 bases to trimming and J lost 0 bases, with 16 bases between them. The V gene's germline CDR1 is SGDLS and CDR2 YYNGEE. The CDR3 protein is CASSRSRGSVNTEAFF. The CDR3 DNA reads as TGTGCCAGCAGCAGGAGTCGGGGTAGCGTGAACACTGAAGCTTTCTTT.

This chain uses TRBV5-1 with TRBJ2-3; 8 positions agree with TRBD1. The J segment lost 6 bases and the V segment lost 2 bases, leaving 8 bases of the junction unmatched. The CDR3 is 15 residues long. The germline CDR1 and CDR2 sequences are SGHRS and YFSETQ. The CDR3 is CASSFAGGASDTQYF. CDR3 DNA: TGCGCCAGCAGCTTTGCAGGGGGCGCATCCGATACGCAGTATTTT.

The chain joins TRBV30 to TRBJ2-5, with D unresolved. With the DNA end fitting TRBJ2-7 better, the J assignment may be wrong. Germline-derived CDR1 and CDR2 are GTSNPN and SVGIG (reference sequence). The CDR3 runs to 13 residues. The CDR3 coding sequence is TGTGCCTGGAGCCGGGTGAGCTCCTACGAGCAGTACTTC. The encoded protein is CAWSRVSSYEQYF.

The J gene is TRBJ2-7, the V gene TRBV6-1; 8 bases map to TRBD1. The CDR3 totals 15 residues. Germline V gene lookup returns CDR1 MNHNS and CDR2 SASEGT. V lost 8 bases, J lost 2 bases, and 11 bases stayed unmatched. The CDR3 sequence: CASPEAIQGAYEQYF. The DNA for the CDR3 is TGTGCCAGCCCTGAAGCCATACAGGGGGCCTACGAGCAGTACTTC.

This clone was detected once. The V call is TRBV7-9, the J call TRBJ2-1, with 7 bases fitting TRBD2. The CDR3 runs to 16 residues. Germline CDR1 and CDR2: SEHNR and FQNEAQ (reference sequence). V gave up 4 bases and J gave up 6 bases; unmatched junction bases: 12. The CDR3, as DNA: TGTGCCAGCAGCTCTGCGAGGGAGGGCCGGGGCAATGAGCAGTTCTTC. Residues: CASSSAREGRGNEQFF.

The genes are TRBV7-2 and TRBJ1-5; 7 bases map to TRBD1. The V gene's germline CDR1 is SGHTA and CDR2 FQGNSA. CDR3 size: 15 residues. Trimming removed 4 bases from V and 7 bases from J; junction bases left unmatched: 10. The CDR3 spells CASSSTLTGIQPQHF. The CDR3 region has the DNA TGTGCCAGCAGCTCAACCTTGACAGGGATCCAGCCCCAGCATTTT.

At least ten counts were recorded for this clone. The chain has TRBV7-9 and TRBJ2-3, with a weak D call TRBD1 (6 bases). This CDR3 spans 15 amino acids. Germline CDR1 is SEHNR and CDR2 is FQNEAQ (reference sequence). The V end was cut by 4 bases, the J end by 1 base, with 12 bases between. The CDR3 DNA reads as TGTGCCAGCAGCTCGCGGACAGACGGCACAGATACGCAGTATTTT. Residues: CASSSRTDGTDTQYF. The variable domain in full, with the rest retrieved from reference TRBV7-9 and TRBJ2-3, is DTGVSQNPRHKITKRGQNVTFRCDPISEHNRLYWYRQTLGQGPEFLTYFQNEAQLEKSRLLSDRFSAERPKGSFSTLEIQRTEQGDSAMYLCASSSRTDGTDTQYFGPGTRLTVL.

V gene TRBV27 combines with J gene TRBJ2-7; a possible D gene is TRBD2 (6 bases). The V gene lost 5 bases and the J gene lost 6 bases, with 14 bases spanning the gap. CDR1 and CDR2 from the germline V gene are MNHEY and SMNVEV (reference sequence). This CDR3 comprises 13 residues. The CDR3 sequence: CASSTGLLSEQYF. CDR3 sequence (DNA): TGTGCCAGCAGTACCGGACTATTATCCGAGCAGTACTTC.

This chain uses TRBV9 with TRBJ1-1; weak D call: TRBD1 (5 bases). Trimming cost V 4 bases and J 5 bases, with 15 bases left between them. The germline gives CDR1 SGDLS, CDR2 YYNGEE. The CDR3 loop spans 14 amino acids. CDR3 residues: CASSPRAAGTEAFF. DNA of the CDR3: TGTGCCAGCAGCCCCAGGGCGGCTGGGACTGAAGCTTTCTTT.

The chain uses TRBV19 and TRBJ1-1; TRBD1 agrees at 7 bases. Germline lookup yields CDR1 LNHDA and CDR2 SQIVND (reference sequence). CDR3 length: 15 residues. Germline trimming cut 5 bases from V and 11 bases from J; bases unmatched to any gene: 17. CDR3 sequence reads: CASSARRGQVLGAFF. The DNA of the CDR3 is TGTGCCAGTAGTGCCCGGAGGGGGCAGGTTCTCGGGGCTTTCTTT.

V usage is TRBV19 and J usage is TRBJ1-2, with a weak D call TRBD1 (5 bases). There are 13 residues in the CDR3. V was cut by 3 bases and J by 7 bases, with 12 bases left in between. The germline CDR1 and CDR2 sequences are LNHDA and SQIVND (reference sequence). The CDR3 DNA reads TGTGCCAGTAGTATTTTGGGGGATACTGGCTACACCTTC. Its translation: CASSILGDTGYTF.

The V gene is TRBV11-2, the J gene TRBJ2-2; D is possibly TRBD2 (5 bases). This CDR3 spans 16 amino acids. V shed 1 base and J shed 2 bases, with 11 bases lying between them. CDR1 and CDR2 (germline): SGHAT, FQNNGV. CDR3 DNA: TGTGCCAGCAGCTTAGTTCGAGGGAGTAACACCGGGGAGCTGTTTTTT. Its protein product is CASSLVRGSNTGELFF.

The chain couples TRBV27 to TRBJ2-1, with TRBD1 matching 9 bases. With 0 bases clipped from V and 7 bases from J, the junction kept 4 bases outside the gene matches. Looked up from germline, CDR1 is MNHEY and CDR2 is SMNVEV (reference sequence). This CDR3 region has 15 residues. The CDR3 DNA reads TGTGCCAGCAGTTTATCCGGGACAGGGTTTAATGAGCAGTTCTTC. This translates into CASSLSGTGFNEQFF.

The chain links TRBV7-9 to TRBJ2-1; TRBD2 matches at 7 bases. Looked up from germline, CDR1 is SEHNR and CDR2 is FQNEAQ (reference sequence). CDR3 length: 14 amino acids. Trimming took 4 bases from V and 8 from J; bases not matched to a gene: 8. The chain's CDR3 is CASSSAGGYYEQFF. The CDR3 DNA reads TGTGCCAGCAGCTCAGCCGGGGGGTATTATGAGCAGTTCTTC. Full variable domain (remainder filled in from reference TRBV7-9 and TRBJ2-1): DTGVSQNPRHKITKRGQNVTFRCDPISEHNRLYWYRQTLGQGPEFLTYFQNEAQLEKSRLLSDRFSAERPKGSFSTLEIQRTEQGDSAMYLCASSSAGGYYEQFFGPGTRLTVL.

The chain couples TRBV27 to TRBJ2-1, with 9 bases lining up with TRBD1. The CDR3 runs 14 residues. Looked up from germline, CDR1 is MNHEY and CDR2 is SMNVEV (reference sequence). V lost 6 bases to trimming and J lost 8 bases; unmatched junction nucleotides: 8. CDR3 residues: CASRFRDREHEQFF. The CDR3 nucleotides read TGTGCCAGCAGGTTCCGGGACAGGGAGCATGAGCAGTTCTTC.

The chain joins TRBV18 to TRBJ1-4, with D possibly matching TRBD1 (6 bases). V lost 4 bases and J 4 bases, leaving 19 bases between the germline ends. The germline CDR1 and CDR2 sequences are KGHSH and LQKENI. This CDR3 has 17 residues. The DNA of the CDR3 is TGTGCCAGCTCACGCCAGGGGCGAACCTCTCTTAATGAAAAACTGTTTTTT. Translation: CASSRQGRTSLNEKLFF.

The CDR3 nucleotides are TGTGCCAGCAGTTTATCTTGGGCAGGGCTGAATTTGGGGTACACTGAAGCTTTCTTT. It yields the protein CASSLSWAGLNLGYTEAFF. This sequence joins TRBV27 and TRBJ1-1; the D gene is possibly TRBD1 (5 bases). The CDR3 length is 19 residues. V was cut by 0 bases and J by 3 bases, with 23 bases left in between. The germline CDR1 and CDR2 sequences are MNHEY and SMNVEV (reference sequence).

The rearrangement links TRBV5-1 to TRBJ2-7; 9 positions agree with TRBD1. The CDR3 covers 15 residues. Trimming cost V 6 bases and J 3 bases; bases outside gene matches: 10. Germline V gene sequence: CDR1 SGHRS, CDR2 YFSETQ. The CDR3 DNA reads TGCGCCAGCACCTTCCAGGACAGGGGTCTCTACGAGCAGTACTTC. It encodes CASTFQDRGLYEQYF. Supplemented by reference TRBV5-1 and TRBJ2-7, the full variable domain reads KAGVTQTPRYLIKTRGQQVTLSCSPISGHRSVSWYQQTPGQGLQFLFEYFSETQRNKGNFPGRFSGRQFSNSRSEMNVSTLELGDSALYLCASTFQDRGLYEQYFGPGTRLTVT.

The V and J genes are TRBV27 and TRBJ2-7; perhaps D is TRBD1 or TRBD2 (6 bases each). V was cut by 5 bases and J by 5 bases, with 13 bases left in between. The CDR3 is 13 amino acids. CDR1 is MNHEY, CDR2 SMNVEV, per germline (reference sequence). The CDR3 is CASSVTGRHEQYF. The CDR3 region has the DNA TGTGCCAGCAGTGTAACAGGGAGGCACGAGCAGTACTTC.

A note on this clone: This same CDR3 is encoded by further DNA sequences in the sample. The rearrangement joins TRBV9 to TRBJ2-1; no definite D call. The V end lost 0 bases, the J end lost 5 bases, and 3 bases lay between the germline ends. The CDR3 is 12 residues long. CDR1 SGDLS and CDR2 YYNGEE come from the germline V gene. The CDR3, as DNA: TGTGCCAGCAGCGTAGTCAACAATGAGCAGTTCTTC. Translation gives CASSVVNNEQFF.

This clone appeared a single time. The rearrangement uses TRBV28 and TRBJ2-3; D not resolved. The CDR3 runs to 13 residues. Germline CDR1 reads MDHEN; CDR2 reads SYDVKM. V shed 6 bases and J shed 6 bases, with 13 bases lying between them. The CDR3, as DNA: TGTGCCAGCAGCCGTGGCCCTTTGGATACGCAGTATTTT. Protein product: CASSRGPLDTQYF.

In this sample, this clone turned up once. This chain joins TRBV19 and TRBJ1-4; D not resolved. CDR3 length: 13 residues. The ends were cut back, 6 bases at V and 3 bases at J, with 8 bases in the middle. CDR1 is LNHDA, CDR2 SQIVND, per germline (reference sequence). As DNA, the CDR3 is TGTGCCAGTAGGGCGCGGTCTAATGAAAAACTGTTTTTT. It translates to CASRARSNEKLFF.

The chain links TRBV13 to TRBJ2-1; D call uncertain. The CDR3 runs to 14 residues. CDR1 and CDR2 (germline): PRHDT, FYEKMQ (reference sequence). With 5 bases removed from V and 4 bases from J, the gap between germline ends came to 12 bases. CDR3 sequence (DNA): TGTGCCAGCAGCCCCTGGTCCGGTTACAATGAGCAGTTCTTC. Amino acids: CASSPWSGYNEQFF. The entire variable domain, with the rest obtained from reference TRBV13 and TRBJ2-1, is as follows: AAGVIQSPRHLIKEKRETATLKCYPIPRHDTVYWYQQGPGQDPQFLISFYEKMQSDKGSIPDRFSAQQFSDYHSELNMSSLELGDSALYFCASSPWSGYNEQFFGPGTRLTVL.

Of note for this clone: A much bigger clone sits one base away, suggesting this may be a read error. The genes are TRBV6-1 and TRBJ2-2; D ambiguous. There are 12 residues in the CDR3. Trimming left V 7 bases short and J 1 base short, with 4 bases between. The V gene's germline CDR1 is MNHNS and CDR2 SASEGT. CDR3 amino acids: CASTENTGELFF. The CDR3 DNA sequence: TGTGCCAGCACCGAGAACACCGGGGAGCTGTTTTTT.

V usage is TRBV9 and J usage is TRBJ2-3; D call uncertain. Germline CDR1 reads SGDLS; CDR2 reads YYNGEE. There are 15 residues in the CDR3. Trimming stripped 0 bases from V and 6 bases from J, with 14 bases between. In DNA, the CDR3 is TGTGCCAGCAGCGTAGGTAGACTCTCTAGGGATACGCAGTATTTT. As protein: CASSVGRLSRDTQYF.

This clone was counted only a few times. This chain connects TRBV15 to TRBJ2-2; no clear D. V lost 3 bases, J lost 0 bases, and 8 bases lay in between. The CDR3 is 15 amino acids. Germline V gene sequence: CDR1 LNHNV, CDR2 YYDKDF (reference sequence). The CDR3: CATSRSTANTGELFF. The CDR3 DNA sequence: TGTGCCACCAGCAGGTCCACCGCGAACACCGGGGAGCTGTTTTTT.

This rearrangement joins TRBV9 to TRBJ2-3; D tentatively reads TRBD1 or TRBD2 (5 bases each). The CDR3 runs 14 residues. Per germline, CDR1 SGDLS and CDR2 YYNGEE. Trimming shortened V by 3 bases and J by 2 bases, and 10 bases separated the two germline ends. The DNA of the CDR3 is TGTGCCAGCAGCGATCGAGGGACCACAGATACGCAGTATTTT. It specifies CASSDRGTTDTQYF.

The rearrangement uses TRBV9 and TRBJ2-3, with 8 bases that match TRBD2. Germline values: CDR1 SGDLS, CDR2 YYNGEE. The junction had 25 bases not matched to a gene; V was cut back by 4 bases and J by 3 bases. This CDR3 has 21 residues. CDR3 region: CASSPLGGRELAAHRTDTQYF. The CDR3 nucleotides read TGTGCCAGCAGCCCCCTGGGCGGACGGGAACTAGCGGCACACCGGACAGATACGCAGTATTTT.

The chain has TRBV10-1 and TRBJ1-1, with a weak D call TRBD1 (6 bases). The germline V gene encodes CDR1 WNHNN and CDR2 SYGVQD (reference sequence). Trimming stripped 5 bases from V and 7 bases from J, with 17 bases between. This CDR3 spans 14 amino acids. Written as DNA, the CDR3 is TGCGCCAGCAGTATCAGGGGAACAGGGAATGAAGCTTTCTTT. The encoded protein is CASSIRGTGNEAFF.

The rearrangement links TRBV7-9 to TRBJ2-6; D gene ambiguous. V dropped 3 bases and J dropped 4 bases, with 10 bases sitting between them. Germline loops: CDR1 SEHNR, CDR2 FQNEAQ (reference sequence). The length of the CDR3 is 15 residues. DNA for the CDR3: TGTGCCAGCAGCTTCGGCAGCGACGGGGCCAACGTCCTGACTTTC. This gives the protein CASSFGSDGANVLTF.

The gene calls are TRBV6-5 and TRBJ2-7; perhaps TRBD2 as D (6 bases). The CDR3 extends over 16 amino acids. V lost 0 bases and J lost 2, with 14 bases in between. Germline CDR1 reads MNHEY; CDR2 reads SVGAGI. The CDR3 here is CASSYSSGGVTYEQYF. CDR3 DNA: TGTGCCAGCAGTTACTCGAGTGGAGGGGTGACCTACGAGCAGTACTTC.

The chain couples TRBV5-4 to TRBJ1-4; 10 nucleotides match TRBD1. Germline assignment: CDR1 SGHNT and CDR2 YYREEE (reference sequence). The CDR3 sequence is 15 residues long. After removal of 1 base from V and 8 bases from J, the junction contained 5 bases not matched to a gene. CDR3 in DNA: TGTGCCAGCAGCTTGACGACAGGGGGCAAGGAAAAACTGTTTTTT. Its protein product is CASSLTTGGKEKLFF.